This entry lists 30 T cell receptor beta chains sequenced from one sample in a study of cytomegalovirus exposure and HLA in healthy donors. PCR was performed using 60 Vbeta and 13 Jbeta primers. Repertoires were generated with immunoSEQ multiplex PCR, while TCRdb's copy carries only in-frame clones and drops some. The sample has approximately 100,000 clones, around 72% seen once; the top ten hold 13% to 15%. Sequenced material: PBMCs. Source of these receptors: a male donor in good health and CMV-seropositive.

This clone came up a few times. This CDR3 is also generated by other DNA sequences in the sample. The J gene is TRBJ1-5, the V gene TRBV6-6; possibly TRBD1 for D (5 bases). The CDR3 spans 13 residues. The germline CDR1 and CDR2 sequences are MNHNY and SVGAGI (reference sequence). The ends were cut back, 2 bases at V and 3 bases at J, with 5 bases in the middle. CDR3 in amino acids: CASSYGANQPQHF. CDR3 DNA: TGTGCCAGCAGTTACGGGGCCAATCAGCCCCAGCATTTT.

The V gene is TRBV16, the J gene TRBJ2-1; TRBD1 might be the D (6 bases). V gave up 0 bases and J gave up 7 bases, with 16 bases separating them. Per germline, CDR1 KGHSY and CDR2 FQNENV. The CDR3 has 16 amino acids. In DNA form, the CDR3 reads TGTGCCAGCAGCCAATCTGGCCAGGGGAACTCAAATGAGCAGTTCTTC. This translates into CASSQSGQGNSNEQFF.

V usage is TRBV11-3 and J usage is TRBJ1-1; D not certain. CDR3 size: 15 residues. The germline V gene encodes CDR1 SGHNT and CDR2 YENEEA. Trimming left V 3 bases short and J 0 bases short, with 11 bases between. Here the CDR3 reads CASSFSAGMNTEAFF. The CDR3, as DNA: TGTGCCAGCAGCTTCTCCGCAGGAATGAACACTGAAGCTTTCTTT.

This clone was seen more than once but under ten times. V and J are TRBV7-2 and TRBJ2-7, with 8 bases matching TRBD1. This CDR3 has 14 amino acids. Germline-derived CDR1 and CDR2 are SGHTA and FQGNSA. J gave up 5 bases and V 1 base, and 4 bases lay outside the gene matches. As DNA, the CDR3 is TGTGCCAGCAGCTTAGTCCGACAGGGGAACGAGCAGTACTTC. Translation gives CASSLVRQGNEQYF.

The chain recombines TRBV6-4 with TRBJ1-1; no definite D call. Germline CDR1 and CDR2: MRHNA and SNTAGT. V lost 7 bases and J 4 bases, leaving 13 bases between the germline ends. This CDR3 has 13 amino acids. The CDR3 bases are TGTGCCAGCACTAGGAGAGTCGGCACTGAAGCTTTCTTT. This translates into CASTRRVGTEAFF.

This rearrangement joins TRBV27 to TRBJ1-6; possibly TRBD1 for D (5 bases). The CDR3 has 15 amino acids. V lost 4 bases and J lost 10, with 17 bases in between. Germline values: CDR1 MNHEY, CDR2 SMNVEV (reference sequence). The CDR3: CASSSRQPDVSPLHF. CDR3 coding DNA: TGTGCCAGCAGTTCCAGACAGCCGGATGTCTCACCCCTCCACTTT.

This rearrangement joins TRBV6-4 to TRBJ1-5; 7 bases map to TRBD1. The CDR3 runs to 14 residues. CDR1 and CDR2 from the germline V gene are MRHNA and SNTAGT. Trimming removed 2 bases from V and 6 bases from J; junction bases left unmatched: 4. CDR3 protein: CASSDEGASQPQHF. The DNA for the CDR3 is TGTGCCAGCAGTGACGAGGGGGCTAGTCAGCCCCAGCATTTT.

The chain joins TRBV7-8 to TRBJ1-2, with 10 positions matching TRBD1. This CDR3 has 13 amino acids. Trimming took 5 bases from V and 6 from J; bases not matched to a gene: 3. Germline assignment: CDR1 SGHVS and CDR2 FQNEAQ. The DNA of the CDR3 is TGTGCCAGCAGCCACGGGACAGGGGATGGCTACACCTTC. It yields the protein CASSHGTGDGYTF.

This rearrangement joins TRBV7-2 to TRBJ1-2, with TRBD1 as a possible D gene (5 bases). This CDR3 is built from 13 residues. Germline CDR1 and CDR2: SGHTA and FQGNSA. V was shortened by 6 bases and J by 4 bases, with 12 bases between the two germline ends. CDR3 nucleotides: TGTGCCAGCAGACCAGACAGATTCTATGGCTACACCTTC. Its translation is CASRPDRFYGYTF.

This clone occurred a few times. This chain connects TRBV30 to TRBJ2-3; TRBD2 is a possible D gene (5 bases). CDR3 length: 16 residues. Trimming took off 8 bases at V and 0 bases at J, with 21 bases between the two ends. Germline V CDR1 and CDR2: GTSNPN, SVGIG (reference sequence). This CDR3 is CARGETPRVSTDTQYF. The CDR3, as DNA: TGTGCCCGTGGGGAGACCCCTCGAGTGAGCACAGATACGCAGTATTTT.

CDR3 loop: CASSNRATGGLEAFF. CDR3 in DNA: TGTGCCAGCAGCAACAGGGCAACGGGAGGGTTGGAAGCTTTCTTT. V and J are TRBV9 and TRBJ1-1, with D possibly being TRBD1 (6 bases). This CDR3 contains 15 residues. The V gene lost 4 bases and the J gene lost 8 bases, with 21 bases spanning the gap. Looked up from germline, CDR1 is SGDLS and CDR2 is YYNGEE.

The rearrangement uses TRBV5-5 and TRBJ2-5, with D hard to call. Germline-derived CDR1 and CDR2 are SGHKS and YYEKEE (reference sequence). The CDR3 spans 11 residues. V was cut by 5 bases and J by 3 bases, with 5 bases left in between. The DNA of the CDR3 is TGTGCCAGCAGTCCAGAAGAGACCCAGTACTTC. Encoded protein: CASSPEETQYF.

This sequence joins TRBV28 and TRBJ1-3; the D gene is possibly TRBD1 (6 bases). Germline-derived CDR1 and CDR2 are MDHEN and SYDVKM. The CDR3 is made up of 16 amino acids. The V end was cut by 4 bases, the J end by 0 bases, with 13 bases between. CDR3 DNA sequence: TGTGCCAGCAGTTCCCTGACAGGCTTCTCTGGAAACACCATATATTTT. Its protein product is CASSSLTGFSGNTIYF. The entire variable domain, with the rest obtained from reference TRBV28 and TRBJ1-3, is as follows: DVKVTQSSRYLVKRTGEKVFLECVQDMDHENMFWYRQDPGLGLRLIYFSYDVKMKEKGDIPEGYSVSREKKERFSLILESASTNQTSMYLCASSSLTGFSGNTIYFGEGSWLTVV.

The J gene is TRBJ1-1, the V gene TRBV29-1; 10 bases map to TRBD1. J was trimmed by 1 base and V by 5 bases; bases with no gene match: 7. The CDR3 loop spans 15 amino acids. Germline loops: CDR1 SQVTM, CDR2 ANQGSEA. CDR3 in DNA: TGCAGCGTTCCCCGACAGGGGGCAGGGAACACTGAAGCTTTCTTT. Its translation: CSVPRQGAGNTEAFF.

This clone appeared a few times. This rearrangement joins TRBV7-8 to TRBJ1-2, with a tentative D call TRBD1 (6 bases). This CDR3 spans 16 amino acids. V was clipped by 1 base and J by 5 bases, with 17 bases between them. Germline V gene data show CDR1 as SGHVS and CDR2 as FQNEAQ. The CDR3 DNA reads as TGTGCCAGCAGCTTAGTGGGCAGGACAGTCACTTATGGCTACACCTTC. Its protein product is CASSLVGRTVTYGYTF. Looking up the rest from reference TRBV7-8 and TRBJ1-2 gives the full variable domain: GAGVSQSPRYKVAKRGQDVALRCDPISGHVSLFWYQQALGQGPEFLTYFQNEAQLDKSGLPSDRFFAERPEGSVSTLKIQRTQQEDSAVYLCASSLVGRTVTYGYTFGSGTRLTVV.

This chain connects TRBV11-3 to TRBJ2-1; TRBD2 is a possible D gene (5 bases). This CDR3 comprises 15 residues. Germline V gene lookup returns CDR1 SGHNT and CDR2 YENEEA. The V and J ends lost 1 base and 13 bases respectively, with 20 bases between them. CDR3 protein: CASSLGPAGRARQFF. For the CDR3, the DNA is TGTGCCAGCAGCTTAGGGCCCGCGGGCCGGGCCCGACAGTTCTTC. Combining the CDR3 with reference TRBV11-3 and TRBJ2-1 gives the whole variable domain EAGVVQSPRYKIIEKKQPVAFWCNPISGHNTLYWYLQNLGQGPELLIRYENEEAVDDSQLPKDRFSAERLKGVDSTLKIQPAELGDSAVYLCASSLGPAGRARQFFGPGTRLTVL.

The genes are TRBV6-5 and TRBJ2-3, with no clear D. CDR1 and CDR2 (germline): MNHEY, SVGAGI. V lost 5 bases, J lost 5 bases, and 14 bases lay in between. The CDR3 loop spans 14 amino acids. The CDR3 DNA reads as TGTGCCAGCAGTACCCCCGCGGAAGTAGATACGCAGTATTTT. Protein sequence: CASSTPAEVDTQYF.

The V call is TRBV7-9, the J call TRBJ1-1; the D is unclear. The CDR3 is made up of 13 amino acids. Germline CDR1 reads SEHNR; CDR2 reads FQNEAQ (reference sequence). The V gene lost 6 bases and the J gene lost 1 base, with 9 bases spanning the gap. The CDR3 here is CASREVPNTEAFF. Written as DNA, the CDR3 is TGTGCCAGCAGAGAGGTCCCGAACACTGAAGCTTTCTTT.

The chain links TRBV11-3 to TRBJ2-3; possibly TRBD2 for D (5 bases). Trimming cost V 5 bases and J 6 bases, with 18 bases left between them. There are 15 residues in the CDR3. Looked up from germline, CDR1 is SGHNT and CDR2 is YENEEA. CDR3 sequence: CASSPRENYADTQYF. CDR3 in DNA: TGTGCCAGCAGCCCAAGGGAGAACTACGCGGATACGCAGTATTTT. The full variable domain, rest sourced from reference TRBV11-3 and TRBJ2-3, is EAGVVQSPRYKIIEKKQPVAFWCNPISGHNTLYWYLQNLGQGPELLIRYENEEAVDDSQLPKDRFSAERLKGVDSTLKIQPAELGDSAVYLCASSPRENYADTQYFGPGTRLTVL.

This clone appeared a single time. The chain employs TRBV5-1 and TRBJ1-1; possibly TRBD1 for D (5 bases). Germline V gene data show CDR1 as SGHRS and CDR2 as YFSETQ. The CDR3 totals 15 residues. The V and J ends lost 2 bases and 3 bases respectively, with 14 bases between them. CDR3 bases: TGCGCCAGCAGCTTTCAGGGAGGATTCGACACTGAAGCTTTCTTT. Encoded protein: CASSFQGGFDTEAFF.

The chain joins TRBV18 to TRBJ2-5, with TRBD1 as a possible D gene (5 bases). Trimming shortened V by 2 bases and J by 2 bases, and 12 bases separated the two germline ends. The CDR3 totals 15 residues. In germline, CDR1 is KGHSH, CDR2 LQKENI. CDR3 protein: CASSPKGWEQETQYF. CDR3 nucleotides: TGTGCCAGCTCACCAAAGGGGTGGGAACAAGAGACCCAGTACTTC. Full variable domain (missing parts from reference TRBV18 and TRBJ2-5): NAGVMQNPRHLVRRRGQEARLRCSPMKGHSHVYWYRQLPEEGLKFMVYLQKENIIDESGMPKERFSAEFPKEGPSILRIQQVVRGDSAAYFCASSPKGWEQETQYFGPGTRLLVL.

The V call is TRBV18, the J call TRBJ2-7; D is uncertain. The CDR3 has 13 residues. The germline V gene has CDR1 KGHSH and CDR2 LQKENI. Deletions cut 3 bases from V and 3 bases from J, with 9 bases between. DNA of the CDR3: TGTGCCAGCTCACCTTGGCAGGACTACGAGCAGTACTTC. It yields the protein CASSPWQDYEQYF.

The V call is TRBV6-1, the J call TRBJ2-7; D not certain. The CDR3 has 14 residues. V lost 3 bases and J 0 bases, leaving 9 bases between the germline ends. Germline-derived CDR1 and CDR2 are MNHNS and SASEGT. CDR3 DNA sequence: TGTGCCAGCAGTGAGCCCTCGAGCTCCTACGAGCAGTACTTC. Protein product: CASSEPSSSYEQYF.

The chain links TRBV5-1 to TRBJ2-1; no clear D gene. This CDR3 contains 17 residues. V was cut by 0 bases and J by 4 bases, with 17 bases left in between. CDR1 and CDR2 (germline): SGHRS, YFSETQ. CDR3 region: CASSLGLEPTRYNEQFF. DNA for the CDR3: TGCGCCAGCAGCTTGGGTTTAGAACCGACTCGGTACAATGAGCAGTTCTTC.

The CDR3, as DNA: TGTGCCAGTAGTCCCCCCAGGGACAGGGGTTCACCCCTCCACTTT. Protein product: CASSPPRDRGSPLHF. The gene calls are TRBV19 and TRBJ1-6; 10 nucleotides line up with TRBD1. The CDR3 loop spans 15 amino acids. Germline V CDR1 and CDR2: LNHDA, SQIVND (reference sequence). Trimming removed 5 bases from V and 9 bases from J; junction bases left unmatched: 7. Variable domain in full (rest from reference TRBV19 and TRBJ1-6): DGGITQSPKYLFRKEGQNVTLSCEQNLNHDAMYWYRQDPGQGLRLIYYSQIVNDFQKGDIAEGYSVSREKKESFPLTVTSAQKNPTAFYLCASSPPRDRGSPLHFGNGTRLTVT.

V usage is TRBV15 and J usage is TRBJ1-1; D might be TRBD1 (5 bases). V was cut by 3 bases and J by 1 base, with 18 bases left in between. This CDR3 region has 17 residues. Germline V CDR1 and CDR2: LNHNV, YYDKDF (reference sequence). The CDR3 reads CATSSLWGEGPNTEAFF. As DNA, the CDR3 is TGTGCCACCAGCAGCCTCTGGGGGGAGGGACCGAACACTGAAGCTTTCTTT.

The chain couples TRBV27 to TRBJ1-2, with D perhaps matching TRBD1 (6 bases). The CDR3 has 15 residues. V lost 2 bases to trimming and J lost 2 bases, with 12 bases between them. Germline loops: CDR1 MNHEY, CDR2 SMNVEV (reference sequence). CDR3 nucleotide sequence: TGTGCCAGCAGTTTACAGGGGATCCCCAACTATGGCTACACCTTC. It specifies CASSLQGIPNYGYTF.

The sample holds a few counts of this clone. CDR3 protein: CASSKAGPLEAFF. CDR3 DNA: TGTGCCAGCAGCAAGGCGGGACCTCTTGAAGCTTTCTTT. This chain uses TRBV2 with TRBJ1-1; possible D gene TRBD1, 5 bases. CDR1 and CDR2 (germline): SNHLY, FYNNEI. This CDR3 comprises 13 residues. V shed 6 bases and J shed 7 bases, with 15 bases lying between them.

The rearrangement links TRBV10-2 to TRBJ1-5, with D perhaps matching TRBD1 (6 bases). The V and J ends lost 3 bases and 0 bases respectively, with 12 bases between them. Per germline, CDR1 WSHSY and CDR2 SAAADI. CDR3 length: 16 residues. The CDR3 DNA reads TGCGCCAGCAGTGAAGGGGGGGGGTATAGCAATCAGCCCCAGCATTTT. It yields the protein CASSEGGGYSNQPQHF.

The CDR3 region is CAISEGLGDREAFF. DNA for the CDR3: TGTGCCATCAGTGAGGGGTTAGGGGACAGAGAAGCTTTCTTT. This rearrangement joins TRBV10-3 to TRBJ1-1; TRBD1 agrees at 7 bases. This CDR3 spans 14 amino acids. Germline V gives CDR1 ENHRY, CDR2 SYGVKD. J lost 8 bases, V lost 2 bases, and 8 bases had no gene match.